The clone carrying this TCR beta chain came up once. TCRdb's table, derived via immunoSEQ multiplex PCR, lists solely in-frame clones and lacks some. The sample yields about 90,000 clones, about nine tenths seen once. This sample stems from a study of blood T cell repertoires in COVID-19. The sequenced sample was peripheral blood. This receptor was identified in a man aged 55 to 69 with acute or convalescent COVID-19.

The CDR3 DNA follows: TGCGCCAGCAGCTTGGTAACATCGGAGACCCAGTACTTC. This gives the protein CASSLVTSETQYF. V and J are TRBV5-1 and TRBJ2-5; D uncertain. Trimming stripped 0 bases from V and 5 bases from J, with 8 bases between. This CDR3 spans 13 amino acids. Per germline, CDR1 SGHRS and CDR2 YFSETQ.